The 27 T cell receptor beta chains in this list originate from one sample, sequenced in a study of cytomegalovirus exposure and HLA in healthy donors. 60 Vbeta and 13 Jbeta primers were used in PCR. Using immunoSEQ multiplex PCR, the repertoire was profiled, and TCRdb retains in-frame clones only, with some absent. This sample has about 160,000 clones, with around three quarters found just once. Input material: PBMCs. These receptors were obtained from a man aged 40-55 years in good health and CMV-seronegative.

This clone was counted a single time. The junction does not match germline at one end; this may be a read error. This chain uses TRBV7-2 with TRBJ2-7, with 7 bases identical to TRBD1. This CDR3 region has 14 residues. CDR1 is SGHTA, CDR2 FQGNSA, per germline. The CDR3: CASSLTGFGHERYF. The CDR3 region has the DNA TGTGCCAGCAGCTTGACAGGGTTTGGCCACGAGCGGTACTTC.

This chain connects TRBV11-3 to TRBJ2-2, with TRBD2 as a possible D gene (5 bases). Trimming pared 1 base from V and 4 bases from J, leaving 10 bases between. Germline CDR1 reads SGHNT; CDR2 reads YENEEA. This CDR3 comprises 15 residues. The CDR3, as DNA: TGTGCCAGCAGCTTAGGTGAGGGCCGCACCGGGGAGCTGTTTTTT. Translated: CASSLGEGRTGELFF.

V usage is TRBV19 and J usage is TRBJ2-1; D is perhaps TRBD1 (6 bases). The CDR3 covers 16 residues. CDR1 LNHDA and CDR2 SQIVND come from the germline V gene (reference sequence). The germline V and J ends were trimmed by 5 bases and 0 bases, with 14 bases remaining between them. The CDR3 loop reads CASSSQQGSSYNEQFF. The CDR3 region has the DNA TGTGCCAGTAGTTCCCAACAGGGTAGCTCCTACAATGAGCAGTTCTTC.

The sample holds one count of this clone. The chain is built from TRBV13 and TRBJ2-3, with D uncertain. This CDR3 contains 14 residues. Trimming left V 2 bases short and J 4 bases short, with 10 bases between. Per the germline V gene, CDR1 is PRHDT and CDR2 is FYEKMQ (reference sequence). The CDR3 DNA reads TGTGCCAGCAGCTTATTTGTAACGGCAGATACGCAGTATTTT. This translates into CASSLFVTADTQYF.

CDR3 residues: CASSPGQGATEAFF. The CDR3 DNA reads as TGTGCCAGCAGTCCTGGACAGGGAGCCACTGAAGCTTTCTTT. The chain carries TRBV27 and TRBJ1-1, with 8 positions matching TRBD1. This CDR3 comprises 14 residues. The germline CDR1 and CDR2 sequences are MNHEY and SMNVEV (reference sequence). J gave up 4 bases and V 5 bases, and 6 bases lay outside the gene matches.

The CDR3 DNA reads as TGCGCCAGCTCATTGGGGCAGAGAGACTATGGCTACACCTTC. It is translated as CASSLGQRDYGYTF. The chain uses TRBV5-1 and TRBJ1-2; D perhaps matches TRBD1 (5 bases). Germline loops: CDR1 SGHRS, CDR2 YFSETQ. The ends were cut back, 7 bases at V and 3 bases at J, with 16 bases in the middle. The CDR3 has 14 amino acids.

The chain carries TRBV19 and TRBJ1-5; D is uncertain. Germline CDR1 is LNHDA and CDR2 is SQIVND (reference sequence). This CDR3 is built from 17 residues. V was pared by 3 bases and J by 6 bases, with 21 bases between. CDR3 sequence: CASSMIYATGRAQPQHF. CDR3 coding DNA: TGTGCCAGTAGTATGATTTACGCCACTGGGAGGGCTCAGCCCCAGCATTTT.

Remarks on this clone: This CDR3 is also generated by other DNA sequences in the sample. The V call is TRBV19, the J call TRBJ1-1; 8 positions agree with TRBD1. Germline lookup yields CDR1 LNHDA and CDR2 SQIVND (reference sequence). V shed 2 bases and J 6 bases; nucleotides not matched to a gene: 2. This CDR3 region has 13 residues. The CDR3 spells CASSIQQGAEAFF. CDR3 coding DNA: TGTGCCAGTAGTATACAACAGGGGGCTGAAGCTTTCTTT.

The J gene is TRBJ2-1, the V gene TRBV11-2; tentatively, D is TRBD2 (7 bases). CDR3 size: 16 residues. Germline assignment: CDR1 SGHAT and CDR2 FQNNGV. V lost 5 bases and J 4 bases, leaving 18 bases between the germline ends. The CDR3 region has the DNA TGTGCCAGCAGCCCCTACGACGGGGGGCTTTACAATGAGCAGTTCTTC. It translates to CASSPYDGGLYNEQFF. The full variable domain, in which reference TRBV11-2 and TRBJ2-1 provide the parts outside the CDR3, is EAGVAQSPRYKIIEKRQSVAFWCNPISGHATLYWYQQILGQGPKLLIQFQNNGVVDDSQLPKDRFSAERLKGVDSTLKIQPAKLEDSAVYLCASSPYDGGLYNEQFFGPGTRLTVL.

In its sample, this clone was seen a few times. This chain uses TRBV25-1 with TRBJ2-7; D ambiguous. CDR3 length equals 11 residues. Germline-derived CDR1 and CDR2 are MGHDK and SYGVNS. V was shortened by 8 bases and J by 3 bases, with 8 bases between the two germline ends. CDR3 DNA sequence: TGTGCCAGCCGACAAAACTACGAGCAGTACTTC. Amino acids: CASRQNYEQYF.

CDR3 loop: CASSPLGLNYGYTF. The CDR3 DNA reads as TGTGCCAGCAGTCCCTTGGGGCTGAACTATGGCTACACCTTC. The chain joins TRBV27 to TRBJ1-2; D perhaps matches TRBD1 (5 bases). Germline loops: CDR1 MNHEY, CDR2 SMNVEV (reference sequence). The CDR3 sequence is 14 residues long. V shed 5 bases and J shed 2 bases, with 12 bases lying between them.

The chain recombines TRBV5-1 with TRBJ2-5; the match to TRBD1 covers 10 bases. The CDR3 has 18 amino acids. CDR1 and CDR2 from the germline V gene are SGHRS and YFSETQ. V lost 2 bases, J lost 5 bases, and 15 bases stayed unmatched. The chain's CDR3 is CASSFGQGDAGGVETQYF. CDR3 bases: TGCGCCAGCAGCTTTGGACAGGGGGACGCGGGAGGCGTGGAGACCCAGTACTTC.

The chain couples TRBV7-9 to TRBJ2-3; 8 positions agree with TRBD1. From germline, CDR1 is SEHNR and CDR2 FQNEAQ (reference sequence). The J segment lost 5 bases and the V segment lost 1 base, leaving 5 bases of the junction unmatched. CDR3 length: 15 amino acids. DNA of the CDR3: TGTGCCAGCAGCTTAGACAGGGGGTTGAGAGATACGCAGTATTTT. Its protein is CASSLDRGLRDTQYF.

This chain connects TRBV5-1 to TRBJ2-2; 9 bases are a match to TRBD2. CDR3 size: 15 residues. V shed 6 bases, J shed 5 bases, and the junction held 8 bases outside the gene matches. The germline CDR1 and CDR2 sequences are SGHRS and YFSETQ. The chain's CDR3 is CASTRTSEKTGELFF. The CDR3 DNA reads TGCGCCAGCACCAGGACTAGCGAGAAAACCGGGGAGCTGTTTTTT.

The chain uses TRBV5-1 and TRBJ2-3; perhaps TRBD1 as D (5 bases). Trimming left V 0 bases short and J 1 base short, with 12 bases between. The CDR3 length is 16 residues. Germline CDR1 SGHRS, CDR2 YFSETQ. The CDR3 reads CASSLGQNTRTDTQYF. The CDR3 DNA follows: TGCGCCAGCAGCTTGGGACAGAATACTCGCACAGATACGCAGTATTTT.

The chain has TRBV7-6 and TRBJ1-2; 12 nucleotides line up with TRBD1. V gave up 4 bases and J gave up 4 bases; unmatched junction bases: 4. The germline V gene encodes CDR1 SGHVS and CDR2 FNYEAQ. There are 15 residues in the CDR3. CDR3 coding DNA: TGTGCCAGCAGCTCCGGGACAGGGGGCGTCTATGGCTACACCTTC. Translating gives CASSSGTGGVYGYTF.

This clone occurred once. V gene TRBV19 combines with J gene TRBJ2-7; 7 nucleotides align to TRBD1. Unmatched junction bases numbered 8, after V lost 0 bases and J lost 9 bases. The germline V gene encodes CDR1 LNHDA and CDR2 SQIVND (reference sequence). This CDR3 has 14 residues. The CDR3 nucleotides read TGTGCCAGTAGTATAGATCGGACAGGACGGAGGCAGTACTTC. Encoded protein: CASSIDRTGRRQYF. Full variable domain (outside the CDR3, taken from reference TRBV19 and TRBJ2-7): DGGITQSPKYLFRKEGQNVTLSCEQNLNHDAMYWYRQDPGQGLRLIYYSQIVNDFQKGDIAEGYSVSREKKESFPLTVTSAQKNPTAFYLCASSIDRTGRRQYFGPGTRLTVT.

This sequence joins TRBV11-2 and TRBJ2-1; D might be TRBD2 (5 bases). The V end was cut by 2 bases, the J end by 7 bases, with 12 bases between. This CDR3 comprises 14 residues. Germline CDR1 SGHAT, CDR2 FQNNGV. In DNA form, the CDR3 reads TGTGCCAGCAGCTTAAGCCTAGCCTGGAATGAGCAGTTCTTC. Amino acids: CASSLSLAWNEQFF. Variable domain in full (rest from reference TRBV11-2 and TRBJ2-1): EAGVAQSPRYKIIEKRQSVAFWCNPISGHATLYWYQQILGQGPKLLIQFQNNGVVDDSQLPKDRFSAERLKGVDSTLKIQPAKLEDSAVYLCASSLSLAWNEQFFGPGTRLTVL.

The rearrangement links TRBV9 to TRBJ2-2; TRBD2 matches at 8 bases. The germline gives CDR1 SGDLS, CDR2 YYNGEE. This CDR3 contains 16 residues. Trimming took 3 bases from V and 1 from J; bases not matched to a gene: 5. The CDR3 sequence is CASSAVTSGNTGELFF. DNA for the CDR3: TGTGCCAGCAGCGCAGTCACTAGCGGGAACACCGGGGAGCTGTTTTTT.

This clone was seen a few times. CDR3 protein: CASSLVPQGTNEKLFF. As DNA, the CDR3 is TGCGCCAGCAGCTTGGTCCCCCAGGGTACTAATGAAAAACTGTTTTTT. The genes are TRBV5-1 and TRBJ1-4, with D perhaps matching TRBD1 (5 bases). Between the trimmed V and J ends, which lost 0 bases and 2 bases, there was a span of 11 bases. Germline lookup yields CDR1 SGHRS and CDR2 YFSETQ. The CDR3 has 16 residues. Filled out from reference TRBV5-1 and TRBJ1-4, the complete variable domain reads KAGVTQTPRYLIKTRGQQVTLSCSPISGHRSVSWYQQTPGQGLQFLFEYFSETQRNKGNFPGRFSGRQFSNSRSEMNVSTLELGDSALYLCASSLVPQGTNEKLFFGSGTQLSVL.

The V call is TRBV7-9, the J call TRBJ2-1; TRBD2 matches 9 bases. Germline V gene sequence: CDR1 SEHNR, CDR2 FQNEAQ (reference sequence). The V gene end was trimmed by 4 bases and the J gene end by 4 bases; junction bases not matched to a gene: 8. The CDR3 has 16 residues. In nucleotides, the CDR3 is TGTGCCAGCAGCTCCGCCGCGACTAGCGGATACAATGAGCAGTTCTTC. This codes for CASSSAATSGYNEQFF.

The chain links TRBV7-9 to TRBJ2-1; 8 bases match TRBD1. Germline CDR1 reads SEHNR; CDR2 reads FQNEAQ (reference sequence). V trimming: 1 base; J trimming: 6 bases; junction bases outside the gene matches: 2. The CDR3 has 14 residues. In DNA form, the CDR3 reads TGTGCCAGCAGCTTAGACAGGGGGGTCAATGAGCAGTTCTTC. It specifies CASSLDRGVNEQFF.

The V and J genes are TRBV28 and TRBJ2-2; 8 bases fit TRBD2. V shed 7 bases and J 6 bases; nucleotides not matched to a gene: 10. This CDR3 contains 15 residues. Germline loops: CDR1 MDHEN, CDR2 SYDVKM. The CDR3 region has the DNA TGTGCCAGCATAACGGGGGGGGGTAACGCCGGGGAGCTGTTTTTT. It encodes CASITGGGNAGELFF.

The chain employs TRBV19 and TRBJ1-2; no reliable D call. The CDR3 is made up of 11 amino acids. Germline assignment: CDR1 LNHDA and CDR2 SQIVND (reference sequence). With 4 bases removed from V and 7 bases from J, the gap between germline ends came to 7 bases. The CDR3, as DNA: TGTGCCAGTAGTACGAGAGGTGGCTACACCTTC. This codes for CASSTRGGYTF.

This chain connects TRBV28 to TRBJ2-1, with 10 bases aligning to TRBD2. Germline CDR1 MDHEN, CDR2 SYDVKM. V was clipped by 3 bases and J by 6 bases; unmatched bases: 5. The CDR3 totals 15 residues. CDR3 region: CASSLTTSGVNEQFF. The CDR3 nucleotides read TGTGCCAGCAGTTTGACAACTAGCGGGGTCAATGAGCAGTTCTTC.

The V and J genes are TRBV10-3 and TRBJ2-3, with a possible D match to TRBD2 (5 bases). In germline, CDR1 is ENHRY, CDR2 SYGVKD. V was pared by 5 bases and J by 4 bases, with 13 bases between. There are 14 residues in the CDR3. The DNA of the CDR3 is TGTGCCATCAGTAACACCGGGGAACCAGATACGCAGTATTTT. This gives the protein CAISNTGEPDTQYF.

The chain employs TRBV6-5 and TRBJ1-2, with 10 bases fitting TRBD1. CDR1 and CDR2 (germline): MNHEY, SVGAGI. The CDR3 has 14 amino acids. J was trimmed by 6 bases and V by 0 bases; bases with no gene match: 1. The CDR3 reads CASSYSGQGNGYTF. The DNA of the CDR3 is TGTGCCAGCAGTTACTCGGGACAGGGGAATGGCTACACCTTC.